What follows are 32 T cell receptor beta chains derived from one specimen sequenced in a study of CD8 T cells in Susac syndrome. After extraction with the RNeasy kit, roughly 0.45 to 1 ug of the RNA was reverse transcribed using random hexamers. TCRdb re-analysed the immunoSEQ multiplex PCR reads in MiXCR, keeping a single row per CDR3 protein. Found here are about 200,000 distinct CDR3 sequences, 85% to 95% of them singletons; the top ten hold about 0.1%. Specimen: CD4+ T cells from PBMCs. The source of these receptors is a human donor in good health.

The V and J genes are TRBV29-1 and TRBJ1-2; D remains unclear. CDR3 size: 12 residues. V lost 6 bases and J lost 1, with 9 bases in between. The V gene's germline CDR1 is SQVTM and CDR2 ANQGSEA. DNA for the CDR3: TGCAGCGTCGAGCTCATTAACTATGGCTACACCTTC. Translation gives CSVELINYGYTF.

This chain links TRBV24-1 with TRBJ2-1, with 10 positions matching TRBD1. J was trimmed by 5 bases and V by 9 bases; bases with no gene match: 9. Germline V gene lookup returns CDR1 KGHDR and CDR2 SFDVKD. The CDR3 is 15 amino acids. As DNA, the CDR3 is TGTGCCACCGGGACAGGGGCCAAACCTAACAATGAGCAGTTCTTC. It codes for CATGTGAKPNNEQFF.

The chain is built from TRBV29-1 and TRBJ2-5, with TRBD1 matching 10 bases. The CDR3 is made up of 13 amino acids. Trimming at V came to 5 bases and at J to 5 bases, leaving 5 bases not matched to a gene. The V gene's germline CDR1 is SQVTM and CDR2 ANQGSEA. CDR3 nucleotide sequence: TGCAGCGTTACCGGGACAGGGGAGGAGACCCAGTACTTC. It is translated as CSVTGTGEETQYF.

This rearrangement joins TRBV18 to TRBJ1-2; D is unclear. Trimming took off 3 bases at V and 5 bases at J, with 10 bases between the two ends. The CDR3 has 13 amino acids. The germline gives CDR1 KGHSH, CDR2 LQKENI. The CDR3 sequence is CASSPQKTYGYTF. The CDR3 DNA reads as TGTGCCAGCTCACCCCAAAAGACTTATGGCTACACCTTC.

The CDR3 DNA follows: TGTGCCAGCAGCCAAGTTGGCTACTGGGGGAATGAGCAGTTCTTC. It encodes CASSQVGYWGNEQFF. The gene calls are TRBV14 and TRBJ2-1; D may match TRBD1 or TRBD2 (5 bases each). Per the germline V gene, CDR1 is SGHDN and CDR2 is FVKESK. The CDR3 contains 15 residues. The V end was cut by 1 base, the J end by 7 bases, with 14 bases between.

V usage is TRBV20-1 and J usage is TRBJ1-6; 9 bases are a match to TRBD1. CDR1 is DFQATT, CDR2 SNEGSKA, per germline (reference sequence). The V gene end was trimmed by 3 bases and the J gene end by 8 bases; junction bases not matched to a gene: 5. This CDR3 spans 14 amino acids. CDR3 bases: TGCAGTGCTAGGCCGGGACAGGGAGATTCACCCCTCCACTTT. Its translation: CSARPGQGDSPLHF.

The chain combines TRBV10-3 with TRBJ2-7, with D maybe TRBD1 (6 bases). The V gene's germline CDR1 is ENHRY and CDR2 SYGVKD. V shed 2 bases and J shed 6 bases, with 11 bases lying between them. The CDR3 contains 13 residues. The CDR3 region is CAISERKGGEQYV. DNA of the CDR3: TGTGCCATCAGTGAGCGGAAAGGGGGCGAGCAGTACGTC.

Only one count was recorded for this clonotype. This chain uses TRBV2 with TRBJ2-7; a weak D match, TRBD1 (5 bases). V was pared by 6 bases and J by 2 bases, with 14 bases between. Germline-derived CDR1 and CDR2 are SNHLY and FYNNEI. The CDR3 length is 14 residues. Here the CDR3 DNA reads TGTGCCAGCAGACAGGAACTGGAGACCTACGAGCAGTACTTC. Amino acids: CASRQELETYEQYF.

This clonotype appeared a single time. The chain is built from TRBV5-1 and TRBJ2-5; D tentatively fits TRBD1 or TRBD2 (5 bases each). The CDR3 totals 13 residues. Germline loops: CDR1 SGHRS, CDR2 YFSETQ. V was trimmed by 8 bases and J by 1 base, leaving 12 bases between them. Here the CDR3 DNA reads TGCGCCAGTTGTCGGGACCTCCAAGAGACCCAGTACTTC. Translated: CASCRDLQETQYF.

The rearrangement uses TRBV3-1 and TRBJ2-5, with D uncertain. This CDR3 comprises 14 residues. The germline CDR1 and CDR2 sequences are LGHDT and YNNKEL (reference sequence). Trimming took 1 base from V and 7 from J, leaving 13 bases between them. In DNA form, the CDR3 reads TGTGCCAGCAGCCAAGGCCCAACGGTTGCGACCCAGTACTTC. Its translation is CASSQGPTVATQYF.

V is TRBV3-1 and J is TRBJ2-2; tentatively, D is TRBD2 (5 bases). This CDR3 is 14 amino acids long. Trimming removed 2 bases from V and 6 bases from J, with 10 bases in between. CDR1 is LGHDT, CDR2 YNNKEL, per germline (reference sequence). CDR3 protein: CASSQWAGAGELFF. CDR3 sequence (DNA): TGTGCCAGCAGCCAATGGGCCGGGGCCGGGGAGCTGTTTTTT.

The CDR3 DNA sequence: TGTGCCAGCAGCCCCGGGACTAGCGGGAGGTACGAGCAGTACGTC. Amino acids: CASSPGTSGRYEQYV. The gene calls are TRBV5-4 and TRBJ2-7, with 15 bases aligning to TRBD2. Trimming removed 4 bases from V and 4 bases from J; junction bases left unmatched: 3. CDR3 length: 15 residues. CDR1 SGHNT and CDR2 YYREEE come from the germline V gene (reference sequence).

This sequence joins TRBV9 and TRBJ2-7, with 8 bases that match TRBD2. Germline trimming cut 4 bases from V and 6 bases from J; bases unmatched to any gene: 3. Germline CDR1 and CDR2: SGDLS and YYNGEE. This CDR3 comprises 12 residues. This CDR3 reads CASSSGSSEQYV. CDR3 sequence (DNA): TGTGCCAGCAGCAGCGGGAGTAGCGAGCAGTACGTC.

The chain is built from TRBV19 and TRBJ2-1, with a weak D call TRBD2 (5 bases). Looked up from germline, CDR1 is LNHDA and CDR2 is SQIVND (reference sequence). This CDR3 has 13 amino acids. The V end was cut by 7 bases, the J end by 6 bases, with 13 bases between. The DNA of the CDR3 is TGTGCCAGTAAGGCCATGGCGGGCAATGAGCAGTTCTTC. It yields the protein CASKAMAGNEQFF. Looking up the rest from reference TRBV19 and TRBJ2-1 gives the full variable domain: DGGITQSPKYLFRKEGQNVTLSCEQNLNHDAMYWYRQDPGQGLRLIYYSQIVNDFQKGDIAEGYSVSREKKESFPLTVTSAQKNPTAFYLCASKAMAGNEQFFGPGTRLTVL.

The rearrangement joins TRBV30 to TRBJ2-2, with D possibly matching TRBD1 (6 bases). The germline V gene has CDR1 GTSNPN and CDR2 SVGIG (reference sequence). This CDR3 has 15 residues. The germline V and J ends were trimmed by 1 base and 7 bases, with 16 bases remaining between them. Here the CDR3 reads CAWSELAGAFGELFF. DNA for the CDR3: TGTGCCTGGAGTGAGTTGGCAGGGGCGTTCGGGGAGCTGTTTTTT.

The chain couples TRBV5-1 to TRBJ1-6; tentatively, D is TRBD1 (6 bases). The CDR3 is made up of 15 amino acids. Trimming removed 0 bases from V and 8 bases from J, with 12 bases in between. Per germline, CDR1 SGHRS and CDR2 YFSETQ. CDR3 DNA: TGCGCCAGCAGCTTGGGGAACAGGGATTATTCACCCCTCCACTTT. As protein: CASSLGNRDYSPLHF.

This clonotype appeared a single time. The J gene is TRBJ1-2, the V gene TRBV29-1, with unresolved D. This CDR3 is built from 11 residues. Trimming left V 1 base short and J 8 bases short, with 8 bases between. Germline CDR1 SQVTM, CDR2 ANQGSEA. CDR3 region: CSVEAVLGYTF. DNA for the CDR3: TGCAGCGTTGAAGCTGTCTTGGGCTACACCTTC.

This chain links TRBV6-5 with TRBJ1-2; 9 bases are a match to TRBD1. The CDR3 runs to 15 residues. The germline gives CDR1 MNHEY, CDR2 SVGAGI. V trimming: 2 bases; J trimming: 7 bases; junction bases outside the gene matches: 8. CDR3 sequence (DNA): TGTGCCAGCAGTTACCTCGGACAGGGGTCCCGTGGCTACACCTTC. Amino acid sequence: CASSYLGQGSRGYTF.

The rearrangement uses TRBV7-3 and TRBJ2-7; D gene ambiguous. CDR1 and CDR2 (germline): SGHTA, FQGTGA. This CDR3 comprises 15 residues. Deletions cut 5 bases from V and 2 bases from J, with 16 bases between. Here the CDR3 reads CASSPRSSWTYEQYV. DNA for the CDR3: TGTGCCAGCAGCCCCCGTTCCTCTTGGACCTACGAGCAGTACGTC.

The chain is built from TRBV10-3 and TRBJ2-6, with D possibly TRBD1 on 6 matching bases. The CDR3 sequence is 15 residues long. The ends were cut back, 9 bases at V and 2 bases at J, with 14 bases in the middle. The germline V gene has CDR1 ENHRY and CDR2 SYGVKD. The CDR3 DNA reads TGTGCCATATCCGGGACAACTCCTGGGGCCAACGTCCTGACTTTC. Encoded protein: CAISGTTPGANVLTF.

This sequence joins TRBV2 and TRBJ2-7; TRBD2 matches 8 bases. J gave up 9 bases and V 8 bases, and 15 bases lay outside the gene matches. CDR3 length: 14 residues. Germline values: CDR1 SNHLY, CDR2 FYNNEI. The CDR3 here is CASERLARLGGQYV. The CDR3 nucleotides are TGTGCCAGCGAGAGACTAGCGAGGTTGGGAGGGCAGTACGTC.

The chain joins TRBV3-1 to TRBJ2-1; no clear D. Trimming cost V 0 bases and J 15 bases, with 9 bases left between them. This CDR3 contains 11 residues. Germline values: CDR1 LGHDT, CDR2 YNNKEL (reference sequence). The CDR3 loop is CASSQEDLRFF. CDR3 in DNA: TGTGCCAGCAGCCAAGAGGATCTTCGGTTCTTC.

V is TRBV9 and J is TRBJ2-2; TRBD1 matches at 7 bases. The ends lost 0 bases at V and 1 base at J; junction bases unmatched: 3. CDR3 length: 16 residues. Germline V CDR1 and CDR2: SGDLS, YYNGEE. CDR3 in amino acids: CASSVDDRENTGELFF. CDR3 bases: TGTGCCAGCAGCGTAGATGACAGGGAGAACACCGGGGAGCTGTTTTTT.

CDR3 loop: CSGKKGALYTEAFF. In DNA, the CDR3 is TGCAGCGGGAAGAAGGGGGCTCTTTACACTGAAGCTTTCTTT. J is TRBJ1-1 and V is TRBV29-1, with 7 bases aligning to TRBD1. The CDR3 consists of 14 residues. Trimming at V came to 7 bases and at J to 3 bases, leaving 11 bases not matched to a gene. Per germline, CDR1 SQVTM and CDR2 ANQGSEA.

V gene TRBV24-1 combines with J gene TRBJ1-5; no reliable D call. Deletions cut 12 bases from V and 6 bases from J, with 14 bases between. The CDR3 sequence is 12 residues long. In germline, CDR1 is KGHDR, CDR2 SFDVKD. This CDR3 is CARGPISQPQHF. CDR3 bases: TGTGCCCGAGGGCCGATTTCTCAGCCCCAGCATTTT.

A note on this clonotype: It is unclear where the CDR3 begins or ends on the DNA, so no DNA is shown, and the CDR3 is as TCRdb lists it. The chain employs TRBV20-1 and TRBJ1-6; the table's D call, TRBD1, has no DNA check behind it. From its first to its last residue, the CDR3 has 15 amino acids. Germline V gene lookup returns CDR1 DFQATT and CDR2 SNEGSKA (reference sequence). CDR3: CSALGFGPGNSPLHF.

This chain uses TRBV12-3 or TRBV12-4 with TRBJ1-1; D call uncertain. The CDR3 spans 11 residues. V lost 6 bases and J lost 11, with 13 bases in between. This chain's CDR3 is CASSLGLSAFF. CDR3 sequence (DNA): TGTGCCAGCAGCCTGGGGTTGAGCGCTTTCTTT.

The chain combines TRBV3-1 with TRBJ2-2; D gene unclear. V was clipped by 3 bases and J by 2 bases, with 10 bases between them. CDR3 length equals 15 residues. Germline CDR1 and CDR2: LGHDT and YNNKEL (reference sequence). CDR3 in amino acids: CASSHQSGNTGELFF. CDR3 in DNA: TGTGCCAGCAGCCATCAGTCCGGTAACACCGGGGAGCTGTTTTTT.

The J gene is TRBJ1-2, the V gene TRBV5-1, with D perhaps matching TRBD1 (5 bases). CDR1 SGHRS and CDR2 YFSETQ come from the germline V gene. The CDR3 is made up of 15 amino acids. Trimming cost V 0 bases and J 4 bases, with 13 bases left between them. Here the CDR3 DNA reads TGCGCCAGCAGCTTGGGCAGGGTGGACTCCTATGGCTACACCTTC. Protein sequence: CASSLGRVDSYGYTF.

The J gene is TRBJ2-1, the V gene TRBV7-2; no definite D call. There are 14 residues in the CDR3. V was clipped by 1 base and J by 7 bases, with 11 bases between them. The germline V gene has CDR1 SGHTA and CDR2 FQGNSA. The CDR3 nucleotides are TGTGCCAGCAGCTTAGTCCCAGCTCCGAATGAGCAGTTCTTC. This sequence encodes CASSLVPAPNEQFF.

The chain links TRBV29-1 to TRBJ1-2; possibly TRBD1 for D (6 bases). CDR1 is SQVTM, CDR2 ANQGSEA, per germline. This CDR3 region has 13 residues. V lost 3 bases, J lost 2 bases, and 10 bases lay in between. The CDR3 sequence: CSVDGGQNYGYTF. In nucleotides, the CDR3 is TGCAGCGTTGACGGTGGACAGAACTATGGCTACACCTTC.

The rearrangement links TRBV3-1 to TRBJ2-7, with D possibly TRBD1 on 6 matching bases. The V and J ends lost 3 bases and 6 bases respectively, with 15 bases between them. In germline, CDR1 is LGHDT, CDR2 YNNKEL (reference sequence). There are 14 residues in the CDR3. Here the CDR3 reads CASSQMGQSAEQYF. The CDR3 region has the DNA TGTGCCAGCAGCCAGATGGGACAATCCGCCGAGCAGTACTTC.